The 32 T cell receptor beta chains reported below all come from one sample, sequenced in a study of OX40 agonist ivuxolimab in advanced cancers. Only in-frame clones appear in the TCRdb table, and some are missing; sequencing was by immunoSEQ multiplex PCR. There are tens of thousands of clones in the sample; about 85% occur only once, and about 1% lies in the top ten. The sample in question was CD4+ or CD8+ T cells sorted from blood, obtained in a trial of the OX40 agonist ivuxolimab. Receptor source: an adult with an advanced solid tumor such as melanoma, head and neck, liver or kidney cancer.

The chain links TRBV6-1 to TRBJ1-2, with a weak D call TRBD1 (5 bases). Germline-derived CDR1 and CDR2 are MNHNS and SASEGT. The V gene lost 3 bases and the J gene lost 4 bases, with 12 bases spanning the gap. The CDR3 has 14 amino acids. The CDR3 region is CASSETAGFYGYTF. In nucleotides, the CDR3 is TGTGCCAGCAGTGAGACAGCGGGTTTCTATGGCTACACCTTC.

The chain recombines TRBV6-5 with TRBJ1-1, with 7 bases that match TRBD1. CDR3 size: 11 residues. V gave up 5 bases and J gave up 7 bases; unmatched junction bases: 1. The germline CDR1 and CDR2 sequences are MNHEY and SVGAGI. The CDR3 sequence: CASSGTVEAFF. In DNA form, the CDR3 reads TGTGCCAGCAGTGGGACAGTTGAAGCTTTCTTT.

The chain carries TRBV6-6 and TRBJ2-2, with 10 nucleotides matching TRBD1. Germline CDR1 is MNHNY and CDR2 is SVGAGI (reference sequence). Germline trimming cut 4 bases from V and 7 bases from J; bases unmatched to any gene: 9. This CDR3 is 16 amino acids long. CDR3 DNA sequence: TGTGCCAGCAGTTCCCCCGGGACAGGGGCACACGGGGAGCTGTTTTTT. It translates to CASSSPGTGAHGELFF.

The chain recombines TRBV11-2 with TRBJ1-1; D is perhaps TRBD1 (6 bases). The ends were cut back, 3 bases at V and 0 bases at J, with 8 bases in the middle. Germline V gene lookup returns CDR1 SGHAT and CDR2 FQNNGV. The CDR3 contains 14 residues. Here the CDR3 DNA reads TGTGCCAGCAGCTTCAGGGACATGAACACTGAAGCTTTCTTT. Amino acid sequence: CASSFRDMNTEAFF.

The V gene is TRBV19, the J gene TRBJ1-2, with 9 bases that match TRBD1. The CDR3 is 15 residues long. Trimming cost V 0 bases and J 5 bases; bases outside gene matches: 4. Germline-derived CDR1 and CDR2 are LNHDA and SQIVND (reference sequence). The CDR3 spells CASSIDGGQGYGYTF. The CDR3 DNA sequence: TGTGCCAGTAGTATAGATGGAGGACAGGGGTATGGCTACACCTTC.

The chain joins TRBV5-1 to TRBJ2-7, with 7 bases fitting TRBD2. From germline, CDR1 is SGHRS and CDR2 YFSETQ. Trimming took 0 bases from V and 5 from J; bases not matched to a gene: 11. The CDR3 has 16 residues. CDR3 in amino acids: CASSLVAGGSWNEQYF. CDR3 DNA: TGCGCCAGCAGCTTGGTTGCGGGCGGGAGCTGGAACGAGCAGTACTTC.

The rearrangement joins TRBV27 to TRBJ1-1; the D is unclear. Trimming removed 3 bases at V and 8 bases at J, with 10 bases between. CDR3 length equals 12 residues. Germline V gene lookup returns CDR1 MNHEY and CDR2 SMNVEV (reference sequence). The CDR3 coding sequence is TGTGCCAGCAGTTTTGAGGGCCGGGAAGCTTTCTTT. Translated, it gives CASSFEGREAFF.

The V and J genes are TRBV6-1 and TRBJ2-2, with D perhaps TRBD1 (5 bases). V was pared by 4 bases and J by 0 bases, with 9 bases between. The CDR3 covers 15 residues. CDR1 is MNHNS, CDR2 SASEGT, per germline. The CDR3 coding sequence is TGTGCCAGCAGTGCCCAGACAGCGAACACCGGGGAGCTGTTTTTT. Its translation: CASSAQTANTGELFF.

The chain's CDR3 is CASSVTTGELFF. The DNA of the CDR3 is TGTGCCAGCAGTGTGACCACCGGGGAGCTGTTTTTT. V gene TRBV6-1 combines with J gene TRBJ2-2, with D hard to call. V was trimmed by 4 bases and J by 4 bases, leaving 4 bases between them. The germline CDR1 and CDR2 sequences are MNHNS and SASEGT. This CDR3 is built from 12 residues.

CDR3 protein: CASSQKTGFIDIQYF. CDR3 nucleotide sequence: TGTGCCAGCAGTCAAAAGACAGGGTTTATAGACATTCAGTACTTC. V usage is TRBV28 and J usage is TRBJ2-4, with 7 bases matching TRBD1. The CDR3 has 15 residues. The germline CDR1 and CDR2 sequences are MDHEN and SYDVKM. J lost 8 bases, V lost 5 bases, and 12 bases had no gene match.

This CDR3 reads CASSLARMRVAEAFF. The CDR3 nucleotides read TGTGCCAGCAGCTTAGCTAGGATGAGGGTTGCTGAAGCTTTCTTT. The chain links TRBV7-8 to TRBJ1-1; D uncertain. This CDR3 region has 15 residues. From germline, CDR1 is SGHVS and CDR2 FQNEAQ. V was trimmed by 0 bases and J by 6 bases, leaving 14 bases between them.

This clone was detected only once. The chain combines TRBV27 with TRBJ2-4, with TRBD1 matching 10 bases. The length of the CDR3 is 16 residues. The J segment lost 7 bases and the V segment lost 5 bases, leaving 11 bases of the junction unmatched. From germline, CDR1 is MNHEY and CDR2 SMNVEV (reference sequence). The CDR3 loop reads CASSKPGQGVGNIQYF. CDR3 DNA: TGTGCCAGCAGTAAGCCCGGACAGGGGGTAGGGAACATTCAGTACTTC.

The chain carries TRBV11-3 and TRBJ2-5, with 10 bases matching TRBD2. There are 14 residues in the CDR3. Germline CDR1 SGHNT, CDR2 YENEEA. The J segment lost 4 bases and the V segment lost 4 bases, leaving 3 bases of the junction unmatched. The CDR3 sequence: CASSSLAGRETQYF. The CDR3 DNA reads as TGTGCCAGCAGCTCACTAGCGGGGCGAGAGACCCAGTACTTC.

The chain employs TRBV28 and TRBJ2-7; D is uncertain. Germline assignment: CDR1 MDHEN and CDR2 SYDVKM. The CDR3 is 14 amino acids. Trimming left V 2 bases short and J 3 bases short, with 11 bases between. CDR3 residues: CASSLTHEVYEQYF. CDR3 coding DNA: TGTGCCAGCAGTTTAACCCACGAGGTCTACGAGCAGTACTTC.

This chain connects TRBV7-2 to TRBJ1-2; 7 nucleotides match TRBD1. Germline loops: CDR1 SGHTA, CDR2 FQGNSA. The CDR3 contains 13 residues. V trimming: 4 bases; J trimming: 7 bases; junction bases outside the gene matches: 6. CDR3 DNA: TGTGCCAGCAGCTCGACAGGGTACTCTGGCTACACCTTC. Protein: CASSSTGYSGYTF.

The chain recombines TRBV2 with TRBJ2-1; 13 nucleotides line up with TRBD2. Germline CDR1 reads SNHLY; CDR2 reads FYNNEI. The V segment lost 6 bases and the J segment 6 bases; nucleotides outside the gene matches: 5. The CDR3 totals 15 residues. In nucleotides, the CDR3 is TGTGCCAGCAGGCTACTAGCGGGAGGGCCCAATGAGCAGTTCTTC. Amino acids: CASRLLAGGPNEQFF. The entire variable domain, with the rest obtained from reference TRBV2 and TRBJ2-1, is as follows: EPEVTQTPSHQVTQMGQEVILRCVPISNHLYFYWYRQILGQKVEFLVSFYNNEISEKSEIFDDQFSVERPDGSNFTLKIRSTKLEDSAMYFCASRLLAGGPNEQFFGPGTRLTVL.

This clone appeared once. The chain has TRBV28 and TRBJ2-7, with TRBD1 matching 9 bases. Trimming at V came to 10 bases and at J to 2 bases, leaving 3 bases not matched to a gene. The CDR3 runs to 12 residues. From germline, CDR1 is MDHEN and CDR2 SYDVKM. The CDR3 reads CATTGGPYEQYF. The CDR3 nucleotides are TGTGCCACCACAGGGGGCCCCTACGAGCAGTACTTC.

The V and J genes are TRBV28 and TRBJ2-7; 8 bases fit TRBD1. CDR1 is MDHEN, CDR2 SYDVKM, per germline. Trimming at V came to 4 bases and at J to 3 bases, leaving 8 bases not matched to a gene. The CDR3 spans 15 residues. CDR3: CASSSTGTGDYEQYF. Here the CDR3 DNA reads TGTGCCAGCAGTTCCACCGGGACAGGTGACTACGAGCAGTACTTC.

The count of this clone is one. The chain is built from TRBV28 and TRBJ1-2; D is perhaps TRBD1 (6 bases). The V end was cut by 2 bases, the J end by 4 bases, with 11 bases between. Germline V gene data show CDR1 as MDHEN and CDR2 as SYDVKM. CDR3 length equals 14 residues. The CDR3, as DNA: TGTGCCAGCAGTTTAGACGGCAGGGGCTATGGCTACACCTTC. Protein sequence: CASSLDGRGYGYTF.

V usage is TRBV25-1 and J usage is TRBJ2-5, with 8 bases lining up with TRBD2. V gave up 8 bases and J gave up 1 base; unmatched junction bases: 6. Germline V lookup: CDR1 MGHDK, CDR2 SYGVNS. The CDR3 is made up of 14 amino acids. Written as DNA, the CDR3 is TGTGCCAGCGTAAATAGCGGGGCCCAAGAGACCCAGTACTTC. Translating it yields CASVNSGAQETQYF.

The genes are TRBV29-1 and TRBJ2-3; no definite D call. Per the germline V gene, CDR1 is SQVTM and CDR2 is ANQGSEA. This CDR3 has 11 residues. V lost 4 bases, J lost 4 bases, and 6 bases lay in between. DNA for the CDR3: TGCAGCGTTGCGGTTCCAGATACGCAGTATTTT. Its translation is CSVAVPDTQYF.

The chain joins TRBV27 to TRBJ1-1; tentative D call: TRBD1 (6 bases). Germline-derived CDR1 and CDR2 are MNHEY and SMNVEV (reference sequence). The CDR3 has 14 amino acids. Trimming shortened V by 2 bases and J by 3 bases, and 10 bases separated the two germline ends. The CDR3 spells CASSLRGLHTEAFF. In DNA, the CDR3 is TGTGCCAGCAGTTTAAGGGGGTTACACACTGAAGCTTTCTTT.

The CDR3 loop reads CASSLTGDLSGNTIYF. CDR3 DNA: TGTGCCAGCAGCTTGACAGGCGATCTCTCCGGAAACACCATATATTTT. The V and J genes are TRBV7-2 and TRBJ1-3; D is perhaps TRBD1 (6 bases). Germline V gene data show CDR1 as SGHTA and CDR2 as FQGNSA. V was pared by 3 bases and J by 4 bases, with 16 bases between. The CDR3 is made up of 16 amino acids.

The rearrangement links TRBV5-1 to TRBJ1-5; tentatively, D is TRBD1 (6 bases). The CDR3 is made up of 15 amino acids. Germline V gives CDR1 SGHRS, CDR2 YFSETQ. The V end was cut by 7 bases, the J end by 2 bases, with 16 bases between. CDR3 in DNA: TGCGCCAGCTGTCCCAGGACAGCGGGCAATCAGCCCCAGCATTTT. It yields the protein CASCPRTAGNQPQHF.

The CDR3 here is CASGLIAEQFF. The CDR3, as DNA: TGTGCCAGCGGCCTCATAGCAGAGCAGTTCTTC. This chain uses TRBV5-4 with TRBJ2-1, with D hard to call. This CDR3 contains 11 residues. Germline loops: CDR1 SGHNT, CDR2 YYREEE (reference sequence). V was clipped by 7 bases and J by 10 bases, with 12 bases between them. Complete variable domain (other parts from reference TRBV5-4 and TRBJ2-1): ETGVTQSPTHLIKTRGQQVTLRCSSQSGHNTVSWYQQALGQGPQFIFQYYREEENGRGNFPPRFSGLQFPNYSSELNVNALELDDSALYLCASGLIAEQFFGPGTRLTVL.

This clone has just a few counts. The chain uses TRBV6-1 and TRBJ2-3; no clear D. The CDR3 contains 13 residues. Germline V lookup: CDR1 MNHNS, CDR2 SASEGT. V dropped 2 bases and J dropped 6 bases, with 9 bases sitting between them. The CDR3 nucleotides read TGTGCCAGCAGTGAAACCGCCGGGGATACGCAGTATTTT. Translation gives CASSETAGDTQYF.

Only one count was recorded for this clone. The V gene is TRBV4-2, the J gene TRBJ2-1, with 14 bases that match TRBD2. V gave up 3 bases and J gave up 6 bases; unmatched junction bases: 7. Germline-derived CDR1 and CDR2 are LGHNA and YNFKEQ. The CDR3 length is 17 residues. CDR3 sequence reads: CASSHGRGLAGANEQFF. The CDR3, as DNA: TGTGCCAGCAGCCATGGGAGGGGACTAGCGGGGGCCAATGAGCAGTTCTTC.

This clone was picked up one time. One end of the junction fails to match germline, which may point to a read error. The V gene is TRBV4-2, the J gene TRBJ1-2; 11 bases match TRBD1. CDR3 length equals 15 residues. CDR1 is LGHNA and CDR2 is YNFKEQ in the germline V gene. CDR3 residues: CASSQDWTGGYRYTF. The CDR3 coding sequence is TGTGCCAGCAGCCAAGACTGGACAGGGGGCTATCGCTACACCTTC.

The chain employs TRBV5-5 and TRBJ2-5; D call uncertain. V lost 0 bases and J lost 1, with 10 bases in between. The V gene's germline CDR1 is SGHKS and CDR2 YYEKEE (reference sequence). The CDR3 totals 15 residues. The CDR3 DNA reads TGTGCCAGCAGCTTGGTTGAGGCACCCCAAGAGACCCAGTACTTC. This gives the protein CASSLVEAPQETQYF.

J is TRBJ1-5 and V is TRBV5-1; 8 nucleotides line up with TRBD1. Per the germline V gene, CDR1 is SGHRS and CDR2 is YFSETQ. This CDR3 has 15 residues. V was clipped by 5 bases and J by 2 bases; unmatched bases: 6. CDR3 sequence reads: CASRLTGAGNQPQHF. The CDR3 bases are TGCGCCAGCAGACTGACAGGGGCCGGCAATCAGCCCCAGCATTTT. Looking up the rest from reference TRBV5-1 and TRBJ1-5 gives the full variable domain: KAGVTQTPRYLIKTRGQQVTLSCSPISGHRSVSWYQQTPGQGLQFLFEYFSETQRNKGNFPGRFSGRQFSNSRSEMNVSTLELGDSALYLCASRLTGAGNQPQHFGDGTRLSIL.

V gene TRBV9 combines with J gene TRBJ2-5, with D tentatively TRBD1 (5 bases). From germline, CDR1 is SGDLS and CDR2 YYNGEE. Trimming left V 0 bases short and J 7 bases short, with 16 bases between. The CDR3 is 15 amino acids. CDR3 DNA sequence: TGTGCCAGCAGCGTAGACCAGGGAATTGATGGGACCCAGTACTTC. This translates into CASSVDQGIDGTQYF.

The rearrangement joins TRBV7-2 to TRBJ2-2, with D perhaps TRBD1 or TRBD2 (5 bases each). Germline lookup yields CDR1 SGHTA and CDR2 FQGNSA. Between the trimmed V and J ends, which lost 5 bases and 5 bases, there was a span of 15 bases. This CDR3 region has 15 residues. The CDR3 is CASSRRQGGTGELFF. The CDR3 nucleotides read TGTGCCAGCAGCCGCCGGCAGGGCGGGACCGGGGAGCTGTTTTTT.